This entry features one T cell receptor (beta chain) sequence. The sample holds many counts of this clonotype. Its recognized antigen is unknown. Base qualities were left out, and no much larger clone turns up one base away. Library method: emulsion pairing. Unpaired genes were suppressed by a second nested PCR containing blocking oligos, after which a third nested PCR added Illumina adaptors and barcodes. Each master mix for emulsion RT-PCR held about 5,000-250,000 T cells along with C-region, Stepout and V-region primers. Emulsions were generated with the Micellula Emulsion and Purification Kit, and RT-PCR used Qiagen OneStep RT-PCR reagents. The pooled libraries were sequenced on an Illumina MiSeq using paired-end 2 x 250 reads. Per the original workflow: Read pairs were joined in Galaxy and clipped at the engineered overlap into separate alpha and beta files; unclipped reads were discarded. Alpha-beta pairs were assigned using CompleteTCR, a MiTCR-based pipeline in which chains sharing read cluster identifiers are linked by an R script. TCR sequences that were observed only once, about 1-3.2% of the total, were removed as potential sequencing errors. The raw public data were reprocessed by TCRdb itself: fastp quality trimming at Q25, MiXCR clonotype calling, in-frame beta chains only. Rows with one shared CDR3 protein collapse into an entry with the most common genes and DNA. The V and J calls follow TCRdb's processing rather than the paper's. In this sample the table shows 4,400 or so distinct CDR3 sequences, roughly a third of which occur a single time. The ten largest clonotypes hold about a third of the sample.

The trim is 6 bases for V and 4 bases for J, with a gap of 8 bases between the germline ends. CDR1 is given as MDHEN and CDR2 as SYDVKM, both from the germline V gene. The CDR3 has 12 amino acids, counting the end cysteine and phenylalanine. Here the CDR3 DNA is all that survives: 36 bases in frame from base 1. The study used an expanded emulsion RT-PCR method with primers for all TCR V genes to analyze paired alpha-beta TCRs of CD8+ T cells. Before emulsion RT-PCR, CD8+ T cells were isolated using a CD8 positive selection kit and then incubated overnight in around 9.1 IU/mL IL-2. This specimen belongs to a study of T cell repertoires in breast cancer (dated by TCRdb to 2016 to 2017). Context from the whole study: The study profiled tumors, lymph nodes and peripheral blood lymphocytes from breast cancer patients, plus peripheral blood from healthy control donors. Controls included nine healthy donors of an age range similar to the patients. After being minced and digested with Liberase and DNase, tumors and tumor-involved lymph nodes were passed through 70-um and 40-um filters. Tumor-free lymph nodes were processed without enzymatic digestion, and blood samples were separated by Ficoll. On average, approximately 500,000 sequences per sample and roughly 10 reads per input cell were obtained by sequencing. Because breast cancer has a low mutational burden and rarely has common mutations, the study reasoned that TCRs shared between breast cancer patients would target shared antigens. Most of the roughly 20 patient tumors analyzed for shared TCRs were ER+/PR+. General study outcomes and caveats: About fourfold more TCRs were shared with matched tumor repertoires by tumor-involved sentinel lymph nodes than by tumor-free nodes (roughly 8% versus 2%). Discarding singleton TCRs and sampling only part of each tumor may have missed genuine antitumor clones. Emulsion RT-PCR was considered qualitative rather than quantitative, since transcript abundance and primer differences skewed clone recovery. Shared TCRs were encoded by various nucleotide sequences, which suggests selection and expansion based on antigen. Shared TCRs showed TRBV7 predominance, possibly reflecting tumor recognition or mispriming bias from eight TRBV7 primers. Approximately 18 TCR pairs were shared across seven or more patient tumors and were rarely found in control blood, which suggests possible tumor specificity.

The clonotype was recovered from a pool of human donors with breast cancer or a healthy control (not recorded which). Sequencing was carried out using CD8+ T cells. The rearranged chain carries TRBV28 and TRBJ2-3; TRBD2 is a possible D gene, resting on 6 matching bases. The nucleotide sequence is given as TGTGCCAGCAGCTTAGCGGCAGATACGCAGTATTTT. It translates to CASSLAADTQYF.